Each of the 11 T cell receptor beta chains below was sequenced from the same sample in a study of blood T cell repertoires in COVID-19. Sequencing was performed with immunoSEQ multiplex PCR; in TCRdb, only in-frame clones are kept and a portion is missing. This table holds 70,000 to 75,000 clones, roughly four fifths found once. The sequenced material came from peripheral blood. The receptors shown here come from a man between 65 and 80 years old with acute or convalescent COVID-19.

V usage is TRBV20-1 and J usage is TRBJ2-1; no clear D. The germline V gene encodes CDR1 DFQATT and CDR2 SNEGSKA (reference sequence). V gave up 3 bases and J gave up 6 bases, with 6 bases separating them. The CDR3 is 11 amino acids. The CDR3 bases are TGCAGTGCTAGGCTAGTCAATGAGCAGTTCTTC. Protein sequence: CSARLVNEQFF.

The chain recombines TRBV12-3 or TRBV12-4 with TRBJ2-5; perhaps TRBD2 as D (6 bases). The germline V and J ends were trimmed by 2 bases and 7 bases, with 11 bases remaining between them. The CDR3 contains 13 residues. The CDR3 DNA sequence: TGTGCCAGCAGTTTAAGGCGGGAAGGGACCCAGTACTTC. It codes for CASSLRREGTQYF.

V and J are TRBV5-1 and TRBJ1-2, with 7 bases matching TRBD1. The length of the CDR3 is 13 residues. Unmatched junction bases numbered 6, after V lost 4 bases and J lost 6 bases. The germline gives CDR1 SGHRS, CDR2 YFSETQ. In DNA, the CDR3 is TGCGCCAGCAGCCCCCGGACAGGTAATGGCTACACCTTC. Residues: CASSPRTGNGYTF.

J is TRBJ1-2 and V is TRBV5-1, with D possibly being TRBD1 (6 bases). V was shortened by 4 bases and J by 4 bases, with 14 bases between the two germline ends. Germline-derived CDR1 and CDR2 are SGHRS and YFSETQ. The CDR3 extends over 14 amino acids. This chain's CDR3 is CASSTQTGSYGYTF. In nucleotides, the CDR3 is TGCGCCAGCAGCACCCAGACAGGATCCTATGGCTACACCTTC. Filled out from reference TRBV5-1 and TRBJ1-2, the complete variable domain reads KAGVTQTPRYLIKTRGQQVTLSCSPISGHRSVSWYQQTPGQGLQFLFEYFSETQRNKGNFPGRFSGRQFSNSRSEMNVSTLELGDSALYLCASSTQTGSYGYTFGSGTRLTVV.

The rearrangement joins TRBV7-8 to TRBJ2-2; 10 bases align to TRBD1. Germline lookup yields CDR1 SGHVS and CDR2 FQNEAQ. Trimming took 6 bases from V and 4 from J; bases not matched to a gene: 5. CDR3 length: 15 amino acids. The CDR3 loop is CASRRDRGLTGELFF. CDR3 nucleotide sequence: TGTGCCAGCAGACGGGACAGGGGCCTCACCGGGGAGCTGTTTTTT.

This chain connects TRBV11-3 to TRBJ2-3; maybe TRBD1 (5 bases). The germline CDR1 and CDR2 sequences are SGHNT and YENEEA. CDR3 length: 13 residues. V dropped 4 bases and J dropped 2 bases, with 7 bases sitting between them. The CDR3 sequence is CASSSTATDTQYF. The CDR3 region has the DNA TGTGCCAGCAGCTCGACAGCCACAGATACGCAGTATTTT. The full variable domain, its missing parts supplied by reference TRBV11-3 and TRBJ2-3, is EAGVVQSPRYKIIEKKQPVAFWCNPISGHNTLYWYLQNLGQGPELLIRYENEEAVDDSQLPKDRFSAERLKGVDSTLKIQPAELGDSAVYLCASSSTATDTQYFGPGTRLTVL.

The rearrangement uses TRBV5-1 and TRBJ2-7; 7 positions match TRBD2. The CDR3 covers 14 residues. With 4 bases clipped from V and 4 bases from J, the junction kept 8 bases outside the gene matches. Germline V gives CDR1 SGHRS, CDR2 YFSETQ. The CDR3 sequence is CASSPGGHSYEQYF. CDR3 sequence (DNA): TGCGCCAGCAGCCCGGGAGGACACAGTTACGAGCAGTACTTC.

The V call is TRBV25-1, the J call TRBJ1-1; 11 nucleotides align to TRBD1. The CDR3 runs 15 residues. Trimming took 1 base from V and 5 from J; bases not matched to a gene: 3. Germline CDR1 and CDR2: MGHDK and SYGVNS. DNA for the CDR3: TGTGCCAGCAGTGAATTGGGGACAGGGGGTACTGAAGCTTTCTTT. This translates into CASSELGTGGTEAFF.

CDR3 loop: CASSYKPGTGGAGSGELFF. DNA of the CDR3: TGTGCCAGCAGTTACAAACCCGGGACAGGGGGCGCGGGTTCCGGGGAGCTGTTTTTT. The gene calls are TRBV6-2 or TRBV6-3 and TRBJ2-2; TRBD1 matches 12 bases. The CDR3 extends over 19 amino acids. The V gene end was trimmed by 2 bases and the J gene end by 6 bases; junction bases not matched to a gene: 13. From germline, CDR1 is MNHEY and CDR2 SVGEGT.

This clone was seen a single time. The V call is TRBV10-1, the J call TRBJ2-2, with 7 positions matching TRBD2. The germline CDR1 and CDR2 sequences are WNHNN and SYGVQD (reference sequence). The length of the CDR3 is 13 residues. V shed 6 bases, J shed 7 bases, and the junction held 5 bases outside the gene matches. For the CDR3, the DNA is TGCGCCAGCAGGGCGGGAGTTGTCGGGGAGCTGTTTTTT. Protein sequence: CASRAGVVGELFF.

The genes are TRBV6-5 and TRBJ1-2; TRBD1 agrees at 8 bases. Looked up from germline, CDR1 is MNHEY and CDR2 is SVGAGI. The CDR3 runs to 13 residues. The junction had 7 bases not matched to a gene; V was cut back by 6 bases and J by 7 bases. The CDR3 sequence: CASRRRTGLGYTF. DNA for the CDR3: TGTGCCAGCAGGAGAAGGACAGGGCTTGGCTACACCTTC.